Shown below are 6 T cell receptor beta chains from a single sample sequenced in a study of T-cell reconstitution after alpha-beta-depleted transplantation in children. Preparing the TCRbeta library involved the use of unique molecular identifiers. TCRdb ran MiXCR on the PCR reads and lists one entry per CDR3 protein. Of about 130,000 distinct CDR3 sequences in the sample, around a tenth were seen once. The specimen was PBMCs, mostly from graft donor cells, collected 180 days after TCRalphabeta/CD19-depleted stem cell transplant. Receptors were obtained from a girl in the first two years of life who had a stem cell transplant for combined immunodeficiency, so the T cells may come from the graft donor.

This clonotype was detected only a few times. V usage is TRBV11-2 and J usage is TRBJ2-1; 11 bases fit TRBD2. Germline trimming cut 5 bases from V and 6 bases from J; bases unmatched to any gene: 9. CDR3 size: 16 residues. Germline V lookup: CDR1 SGHAT, CDR2 FQNNGV. The DNA for the CDR3 is TGTGCCAGCAGCCCTGCTAGCGGGGGGTTCTCCAATGAGCAGTTCTTC. Amino acid sequence: CASSPASGGFSNEQFF.

This clonotype was found a few times. The rearrangement uses TRBV12-3 or TRBV12-4 and TRBJ1-2, with 8 bases fitting TRBD1. The CDR3 has 13 amino acids. V lost 4 bases, J lost 6 bases, and 4 bases stayed unmatched. This CDR3 is CASSWTGWDGYTF. The CDR3 DNA is TGTGCCAGCAGTTGGACAGGGTGGGATGGCTACACCTTC.

Only a few counts were recorded for this clonotype. The V gene is TRBV20-1, the J gene TRBJ1-5, with D possibly TRBD1 on 6 matching bases. Germline values: CDR1 DFQATT, CDR2 SNEGSKA (reference sequence). V was shortened by 6 bases and J by 5 bases, with 23 bases between the two germline ends. The CDR3 is 16 amino acids. The CDR3 DNA is TGCAGTGCAGAGGGCACTGGGGACATAGGCTATCAGCCCCAGCATTTT. This codes for CSAEGTGDIGYQPQHF.

The sample holds a few counts of this clonotype. CDR3 sequence (DNA): TGTGCCAGCACCAAACGACAGGGTGATGTCGCCGGGGAGCTGTTTTTT. It codes for CASTKRQGDVAGELFF. The V and J genes are TRBV7-2 and TRBJ2-2; 7 positions match TRBD1. The CDR3 spans 16 residues. Looked up from germline, CDR1 is SGHTA and CDR2 is FQGNSA. V was clipped by 7 bases and J by 6 bases; unmatched bases: 14.

This clonotype was observed a handful of times. The chain recombines TRBV7-2 with TRBJ1-1; 7 nucleotides agree with TRBD1. Per germline, CDR1 SGHTA and CDR2 FQGNSA. V lost 5 bases, J lost 4 bases, and 4 bases stayed unmatched. The CDR3 runs 13 residues. CDR3 loop: CASSADRATEAFF. CDR3 nucleotide sequence: TGTGCCAGCAGCGCAGACAGGGCCACTGAAGCTTTCTTT.

This chain uses TRBV29-1 with TRBJ1-2; the D is unclear. The CDR3 covers 13 residues. Trimming took 6 bases from V and 6 from J, leaving 17 bases between them. CDR1 and CDR2 from the germline V gene are SQVTM and ANQGSEA. CDR3 residues: CSVLVNTRNGYTF. As DNA, the CDR3 is TGCAGCGTGCTAGTGAACACTCGGAATGGCTACACCTTC.